These 12 T cell receptor beta chains share one sample of origin, sequenced in a study of blood T cell repertoires in COVID-19. Sequencing was performed with immunoSEQ multiplex PCR; in TCRdb, only in-frame clones are kept and a portion is missing. The sample holds more than 60,000 clones, approximately 90% seen once. Specimen: peripheral blood. The receptors originated from a woman of 80 years or more with active or convalescent COVID-19.

The rearrangement joins TRBV5-4 to TRBJ2-2, with D unresolved. There are 16 residues in the CDR3. The germline gives CDR1 SGHNT, CDR2 YYREEE (reference sequence). Trimming pared 0 bases from V and 4 bases from J, leaving 13 bases between. The CDR3 coding sequence is TGTGCCAGCAGCTTGGACCCGGTGCTGCCCACCGGGGAGCTGTTTTTT. This translates into CASSLDPVLPTGELFF.

V gene TRBV5-4 combines with J gene TRBJ2-5; tentatively, D is TRBD2 (6 bases). Germline V CDR1 and CDR2: SGHNT, YYREEE (reference sequence). Between the trimmed V and J ends, which lost 0 bases and 4 bases, there was a span of 16 bases. CDR3 length: 16 amino acids. The CDR3 bases are TGTGCCAGCAGCTTGGGCTACGTGGGAGGAGGAGAGACCCAGTACTTC. As protein: CASSLGYVGGGETQYF.

In this sample, this clone turned up once. The rearrangement joins TRBV5-4 to TRBJ2-2, with D perhaps TRBD2 (7 bases). V dropped 4 bases and J dropped 5 bases, with 18 bases sitting between them. CDR1 and CDR2 from the germline V gene are SGHNT and YYREEE (reference sequence). This CDR3 spans 16 amino acids. In nucleotides, the CDR3 is TGTGCCAGCAGCCCCGGAGGGGGAGGGAGAACCGGGGAGCTGTTTTTT. It encodes CASSPGGGGRTGELFF.

A single count supports this clone. The V gene is TRBV7-8, the J gene TRBJ1-4; 10 bases agree with TRBD1. With 8 bases clipped from V and 8 bases from J, the junction kept 5 bases outside the gene matches. CDR1 and CDR2 from the germline V gene are SGHVS and FQNEAQ. CDR3 length: 13 amino acids. The CDR3 loop is CASSGTGDEKLFF. The CDR3 bases are TGTGCCAGCTCCGGGACAGGGGACGAAAAACTGTTTTTT.

The chain employs TRBV27 and TRBJ1-2; D possibly corresponds to TRBD1 (6 bases). CDR1 and CDR2 (germline): MNHEY, SMNVEV (reference sequence). V lost 0 bases and J lost 3, with 14 bases in between. CDR3 length: 16 residues. The CDR3 sequence is CASSLSGPTGYYGYTF. The CDR3 nucleotides are TGTGCCAGCAGTTTATCAGGCCCCACAGGGTACTATGGCTACACCTTC.

This chain joins TRBV9 and TRBJ2-7, with D possibly TRBD1 on 6 matching bases. Germline V gene data show CDR1 as SGDLS and CDR2 as YYNGEE. Trimming shortened V by 4 bases and J by 2 bases, and 16 bases separated the two germline ends. CDR3 size: 15 residues. The CDR3 here is CASSPTPDRTYEQYF. CDR3 sequence (DNA): TGTGCCAGCAGCCCCACCCCGGACAGAACCTACGAGCAGTACTTC.

The chain couples TRBV7-9 to TRBJ1-1; D not resolved. Per the germline V gene, CDR1 is SEHNR and CDR2 is FQNEAQ (reference sequence). V was cut by 5 bases and J by 8 bases, with 9 bases left in between. CDR3 length equals 11 residues. DNA for the CDR3: TGTGCCAGCAGCCCCTTGAGGGAAGCTTTCTTT. Amino acid sequence: CASSPLREAFF.

The sample holds a few counts of this clone. The chain recombines TRBV4-2 with TRBJ1-1, with TRBD1 as a possible D gene (5 bases). Trimming pared 0 bases from V and 1 base from J, leaving 9 bases between. This CDR3 contains 15 residues. CDR1 LGHNA and CDR2 YNFKEQ come from the germline V gene. CDR3 loop: CASSQDPTGNTEAFF. CDR3 bases: TGTGCCAGCAGCCAAGACCCCACAGGGAACACTGAAGCTTTCTTT.

The V call is TRBV19, the J call TRBJ2-7; TRBD2 matches at 7 bases. The ends lost 3 bases at V and 2 bases at J; junction bases unmatched: 7. The germline CDR1 and CDR2 sequences are LNHDA and SQIVND (reference sequence). The CDR3 extends over 15 amino acids. The CDR3 DNA reads TGTGCCAGTAGTATCCGTAGGGGAGGGACCTACGAGCAGTACTTC. Encoded protein: CASSIRRGGTYEQYF.

This rearrangement joins TRBV11-2 to TRBJ2-5; perhaps TRBD2 as D (6 bases). Germline CDR1 is SGHAT and CDR2 is FQNNGV. The length of the CDR3 is 13 residues. Trimming cost V 5 bases and J 7 bases, with 14 bases left between them. The CDR3 nucleotides are TGTGCCAGCAGCCTCGGACTAACAGGGACCCAGTACTTC. Translated, it gives CASSLGLTGTQYF. Filled out from reference TRBV11-2 and TRBJ2-5, the complete variable domain reads EAGVAQSPRYKIIEKRQSVAFWCNPISGHATLYWYQQILGQGPKLLIQFQNNGVVDDSQLPKDRFSAERLKGVDSTLKIQPAKLEDSAVYLCASSLGLTGTQYFGPGTRLLVL.

This chain links TRBV29-1 with TRBJ2-1, with 7 positions matching TRBD2. Trimming cost V 6 bases and J 3 bases; bases outside gene matches: 11. CDR1 and CDR2 from the germline V gene are SQVTM and ANQGSEA. This CDR3 contains 15 residues. The CDR3 sequence is CSVSSSAGDYNEQFF. In DNA form, the CDR3 reads TGCAGCGTCTCCTCCTCGGCGGGAGACTACAATGAGCAGTTCTTC.

V is TRBV28 and J is TRBJ1-2, with 8 bases identical to TRBD1. The V gene's germline CDR1 is MDHEN and CDR2 SYDVKM. J lost 5 bases, V lost 4 bases, and 6 bases had no gene match. This CDR3 spans 14 amino acids. The CDR3 loop is CASSSTGVGYGYTF. The CDR3 DNA reads TGTGCCAGCAGTTCGACAGGGGTGGGGTATGGCTACACCTTC.